Below, 31 T cell receptor beta chains from the same sample are listed, as sequenced in a study of OX40 agonist ivuxolimab in advanced cancers. The protocol used for the library was the immunoSEQ multiplex PCR assay. Sourced from immuneACCESS, this table was stored by TCRdb with only in-frame sequences that have V and J called. A share of the clones is absent; for the studies checked, an unresolved V gene accounts for under half, and the remainder has no known explanation. Within this sample are tens of thousands of clones, with about nine tenths of them counted one time only. Approximately 0.43% of the sample comes from the top ten. The material was CD4+ or CD8+ T cells sorted from blood, obtained in a trial of the OX40 agonist ivuxolimab. The receptors derive from an adult with an advanced solid tumor such as melanoma, head and neck, liver or kidney cancer.

This sequence joins TRBV5-1 and TRBJ2-3; D remains unclear. In germline, CDR1 is SGHRS, CDR2 YFSETQ. Trimming took 1 base from V and 2 from J, leaving 8 bases between them. The CDR3 is 14 residues long. The CDR3 region has the DNA TGCGCCAGCAGCTTGAACCGGAACACAGATACGCAGTATTTT. Translation gives CASSLNRNTDTQYF. Full variable domain (rest looked up from reference TRBV5-1 and TRBJ2-3): KAGVTQTPRYLIKTRGQQVTLSCSPISGHRSVSWYQQTPGQGLQFLFEYFSETQRNKGNFPGRFSGRQFSNSRSEMNVSTLELGDSALYLCASSLNRNTDTQYFGPGTRLTVL.

The chain recombines TRBV2 with TRBJ2-7; D not certain. This CDR3 has 11 residues. V lost 6 bases to trimming and J lost 6 bases, with 9 bases between them. Germline CDR1 is SNHLY and CDR2 is FYNNEI. CDR3 residues: CASSQEAEQYF. The CDR3 DNA reads TGTGCCAGCAGCCAAGAGGCCGAGCAGTACTTC. The full variable domain, in which reference TRBV2 and TRBJ2-7 provide the parts outside the CDR3, is EPEVTQTPSHQVTQMGQEVILRCVPISNHLYFYWYRQILGQKVEFLVSFYNNEISEKSEIFDDQFSVERPDGSNFTLKIRSTKLEDSAMYFCASSQEAEQYFGPGTRLTVT.

In its sample, this clone was seen once. V gene TRBV10-2 combines with J gene TRBJ2-1; TRBD1 might be the D (5 bases). Germline loops: CDR1 WSHSY, CDR2 SAAADI. Deletions cut 0 bases from V and 10 bases from J, with 13 bases between. The CDR3 totals 14 residues. CDR3 coding DNA: TGCGCCAGCAGTGAGTCTGGGGCCCCGAGCGAGCAGTTCTTC. It yields the protein CASSESGAPSEQFF.

V and J are TRBV10-3 and TRBJ1-3; TRBD1 agrees at 7 bases. From germline, CDR1 is ENHRY and CDR2 SYGVKD. The CDR3 extends over 16 amino acids. J gave up 2 bases and V 3 bases, and 7 bases lay outside the gene matches. CDR3: CAISEAGQSAGNTIYF. The DNA for the CDR3 is TGTGCCATCAGTGAAGCGGGACAGTCGGCTGGAAACACCATATATTTT.

The CDR3 bases are TGTGCCAGCAGTTACGAGGCAGGGGGGAACACTGAAGCTTTCTTT. Its translation is CASSYEAGGNTEAFF. The V gene is TRBV6-5, the J gene TRBJ1-1; 7 bases line up with TRBD1. Unmatched junction bases numbered 4, after V lost 2 bases and J lost 1 base. The CDR3 runs 15 residues. Germline V gene lookup returns CDR1 MNHEY and CDR2 SVGAGI.

DNA of the CDR3: TGTGCCAGTAGTCTAGGGACAGGGGGCTCCTACGAGCAGTACTTC. Its protein product is CASSLGTGGSYEQYF. The V gene is TRBV19, the J gene TRBJ2-7, with TRBD1 identical over 11 bases. This CDR3 is 15 amino acids long. V was pared by 5 bases and J by 0 bases, with 3 bases of the junction left unmatched. CDR1 LNHDA and CDR2 SQIVND come from the germline V gene (reference sequence).

V is TRBV19 and J is TRBJ2-7, with D perhaps matching TRBD2 (5 bases). The CDR3 spans 14 residues. Trimming took 1 base from V and 0 from J, leaving 7 bases between them. Germline values: CDR1 LNHDA, CDR2 SQIVND (reference sequence). The CDR3 sequence is CASSIVGSSYEQYF. The CDR3 region has the DNA TGTGCCAGTAGTATAGTTGGGAGCTCCTACGAGCAGTACTTC.

The chain couples TRBV28 to TRBJ1-2, with D unresolved. Per the germline V gene, CDR1 is MDHEN and CDR2 is SYDVKM. V was cut by 5 bases and J by 7 bases, with 14 bases left in between. CDR3 length: 13 amino acids. CDR3 in amino acids: CASSPTRGSGYTF. CDR3 bases: TGTGCCAGCAGTCCAACCCGTGGGAGTGGCTACACCTTC.

The V gene is TRBV9, the J gene TRBJ2-7, with 9 positions matching TRBD2. The CDR3 consists of 15 residues. The V and J ends lost 0 bases and 4 bases, in that order; junction bases with no gene match: 5. Germline CDR1 SGDLS, CDR2 YYNGEE. This CDR3 reads CASSVDLSGRYEQYF. Here the CDR3 DNA reads TGTGCCAGCAGCGTAGATCTTAGCGGGAGATACGAGCAGTACTTC.

V gene TRBV10-3 combines with J gene TRBJ2-3, with TRBD2 matching 7 bases. This CDR3 has 13 residues. J gave up 2 bases and V 4 bases, and 0 bases lay outside the gene matches. Germline CDR1 ENHRY, CDR2 SYGVKD. In nucleotides, the CDR3 is TGTGCCATCAGTGGGGACTACACAGATACGCAGTATTTT. This encodes CAISGDYTDTQYF.

The chain recombines TRBV18 with TRBJ1-3; D call uncertain. This CDR3 region has 13 residues. CDR1 is KGHSH, CDR2 LQKENI, per germline. Deletions cut 6 bases from V and 0 bases from J, with 6 bases between. The CDR3, as DNA: TGTGCCAGCTCTCCGACCTCTGGAAACACCATATATTTT. The encoded protein is CASSPTSGNTIYF. The full variable domain, completed using reference TRBV18 and TRBJ1-3, is NAGVMQNPRHLVRRRGQEARLRCSPMKGHSHVYWYRQLPEEGLKFMVYLQKENIIDESGMPKERFSAEFPKEGPSILRIQQVVRGDSAAYFCASSPTSGNTIYFGEGSWLTVV.

The J gene is TRBJ1-6, the V gene TRBV6-7, with D possibly TRBD1 on 6 matching bases. TRBV6-7 is treated as an ORF (open reading frame) with a function not yet certain. The CDR3 length is 17 residues. With 8 bases removed from V and 6 bases from J, the gap between germline ends came to 23 bases. The CDR3 loop reads CASHTAGTTGCNSPLHF. CDR3 nucleotides: TGTGCCAGCCACACCGCCGGGACAACCGGCTGTAATTCACCCCTCCACTTT.

This chain links TRBV29-1 with TRBJ2-7; 8 bases are shared with TRBD2. The J segment lost 3 bases and the V segment lost 7 bases, leaving 5 bases of the junction unmatched. Germline loops: CDR1 SQVTM, CDR2 ANQGSEA. The CDR3 loop spans 12 amino acids. CDR3 region: CSAGLAGYEQYF. CDR3 sequence (DNA): TGCAGCGCCGGACTAGCAGGCTACGAGCAGTACTTC.

This clone is a singleton in its sample. The genes are TRBV5-6 and TRBJ1-5; tentatively, D is TRBD1 (6 bases). Germline CDR1 reads SGHDT; CDR2 reads YYEEEE. V was cut by 4 bases and J by 4 bases, with 12 bases left in between. The CDR3 loop spans 14 amino acids. The CDR3 reads CASSPQGQNQPQHF. The DNA for the CDR3 is TGTGCCAGCAGCCCCCAGGGGCAAAATCAGCCCCAGCATTTT.

The chain carries TRBV5-6 and TRBJ2-5, with D maybe TRBD1 (6 bases). The V end lost 1 base, the J end lost 5 bases, and 9 bases lay between the germline ends. Germline V CDR1 and CDR2: SGHDT, YYEEEE. The CDR3 is 13 residues long. In DNA form, the CDR3 reads TGTGCCAGCAGCTTGACAGGGACGGAGACCCAGTACTTC. Protein sequence: CASSLTGTETQYF.

Here the CDR3 reads CASSPLGPGGETDTQYF. CDR3 sequence (DNA): TGTGCCAGCTCACCTCTAGGTCCGGGGGGCGAGACAGATACGCAGTATTTT. The V call is TRBV18, the J call TRBJ2-3, with a possible D match to TRBD2 (7 bases). Looked up from germline, CDR1 is KGHSH and CDR2 is LQKENI. The V and J ends lost 3 bases and 3 bases respectively, with 19 bases between them. This CDR3 spans 17 amino acids.

The count of this clone is one. CDR3 DNA: TGTGCCGGGTCCCGGGACAGGGTCGTCTCTATCTACACCTTC. Translated: CAGSRDRVVSIYTF. The chain couples TRBV2 to TRBJ1-2, with 9 bases aligning to TRBD1. The germline V gene has CDR1 SNHLY and CDR2 FYNNEI. V shed 11 bases and J 10 bases; nucleotides not matched to a gene: 17. CDR3 length: 14 amino acids. The full variable domain, rest sourced from reference TRBV2 and TRBJ1-2, is EPEVTQTPSHQVTQMGQEVILRCVPISNHLYFYWYRQILGQKVEFLVSFYNNEISEKSEIFDDQFSVERPDGSNFTLKIRSTKLEDSAMYFCAGSRDRVVSIYTFGSGTRLTVV.

CDR3 in amino acids: CATSRVYSTGYGYTF. The CDR3 DNA sequence: TGTGCCACCAGCAGAGTTTACTCGACGGGGTATGGCTACACCTTC. This sequence joins TRBV15 and TRBJ1-2; D is unresolved. The CDR3 spans 15 residues. The V end lost 1 base, the J end lost 5 bases, and 14 bases lay between the germline ends. Looked up from germline, CDR1 is LNHNV and CDR2 is YYDKDF (reference sequence).

The V gene is TRBV5-5, the J gene TRBJ2-1; D unresolved. Germline V gene sequence: CDR1 SGHKS, CDR2 YYEKEE (reference sequence). The CDR3 has 12 residues. Between the trimmed V and J ends, which lost 2 bases and 7 bases, there was a span of 7 bases. The CDR3 loop is CASSFRWNEQFF. The CDR3 coding sequence is TGTGCCAGCAGCTTCAGGTGGAATGAGCAGTTCTTC.

The chain has TRBV5-1 and TRBJ2-3; D perhaps matches TRBD1 (6 bases). The V end lost 2 bases, the J end lost 6 bases, and 13 bases lay between the germline ends. Germline V gives CDR1 SGHRS, CDR2 YFSETQ. CDR3 length: 14 amino acids. The CDR3 loop is CASSFPGALDTQYF. The CDR3 region has the DNA TGCGCCAGCAGCTTTCCAGGGGCCCTCGATACGCAGTATTTT.

The chain employs TRBV10-1 and TRBJ2-2; D gene uncertain. CDR1 is WNHNN, CDR2 SYGVQD, per germline (reference sequence). The CDR3 is 14 residues long. The germline V and J ends were trimmed by 2 bases and 4 bases, with 8 bases remaining between them. CDR3 sequence (DNA): TGCGCCAGCAGTGAGCAGACCGCCACCGGGGAGCTGTTTTTT. Amino acid sequence: CASSEQTATGELFF.

The CDR3 loop is CSVELWGGSEETQYF. Written as DNA, the CDR3 is TGCAGCGTTGAACTTTGGGGAGGATCAGAAGAGACCCAGTACTTC. The chain couples TRBV29-1 to TRBJ2-5; TRBD2 is a possible D gene (6 bases). Germline assignment: CDR1 SQVTM and CDR2 ANQGSEA. The CDR3 contains 15 residues. Trimming stripped 2 bases from V and 3 bases from J, with 16 bases between.

This chain uses TRBV18 with TRBJ2-7; D unclear. Between the trimmed V and J ends, which lost 4 bases and 3 bases, there was a span of 10 bases. Germline V gene data show CDR1 as KGHSH and CDR2 as LQKENI. The CDR3 is made up of 13 amino acids. Written as DNA, the CDR3 is TGTGCCAGCTCACAGACGGGTAACTACGAGCAGTACTTC. As protein: CASSQTGNYEQYF.

Note on this clone: The junction departs from the called germline gene at one end, perhaps through a read error. The chain recombines TRBV7-8 with TRBJ1-2; maybe TRBD1 (6 bases). Germline V gene sequence: CDR1 SGHVS, CDR2 FQNEAQ. The CDR3 has 12 residues. The CDR3 region has the DNA TGTGCCAGCAGCTTAGGGGGGCGGGCAGAAGACTTC. Translation: CASSLGGRAEDF.

The genes are TRBV9 and TRBJ2-5; D is perhaps TRBD1 (6 bases). Trimming removed 0 bases at V and 3 bases at J, with 15 bases between. The CDR3 runs to 16 residues. Germline V gives CDR1 SGDLS, CDR2 YYNGEE. The chain's CDR3 is CASSVGPGDVEETQYF. CDR3 coding DNA: TGTGCCAGCAGCGTAGGACCAGGGGACGTTGAAGAGACCCAGTACTTC.

The gene calls are TRBV7-3 and TRBJ2-7; tentatively, D is TRBD1 (6 bases). The germline V gene encodes CDR1 SGHTA and CDR2 FQGTGA. The CDR3 has 15 residues. With 3 bases removed from V and 0 bases from J, the gap between germline ends came to 12 bases. The CDR3 loop is CASSLFPDSSYEQYF. The CDR3 coding sequence is TGTGCCAGCAGCTTGTTTCCGGACAGCTCCTACGAGCAGTACTTC.

The chain uses TRBV5-1 and TRBJ2-3; maybe TRBD2 (6 bases). CDR1 and CDR2 (germline): SGHRS, YFSETQ. The CDR3 is 15 amino acids. The V end lost 4 bases, the J end lost 6 bases, and 18 bases lay between the germline ends. CDR3 loop: CASSGGSAPLDTQYF. CDR3 nucleotides: TGCGCCAGCAGCGGGGGGTCCGCTCCGTTGGATACGCAGTATTTT.

The chain joins TRBV19 to TRBJ2-7; 7 nucleotides line up with TRBD1. The CDR3 extends over 14 amino acids. The V and J ends lost 4 bases and 0 bases, in that order; junction bases with no gene match: 3. Germline CDR1 LNHDA, CDR2 SQIVND (reference sequence). The CDR3 region is CASSTDRASYEQYF. Here the CDR3 DNA reads TGTGCCAGTAGTACAGACAGGGCCTCCTACGAGCAGTACTTC.

The rearrangement uses TRBV7-9 and TRBJ2-1, with D possibly TRBD2 on 6 matching bases. Trimming left V 3 bases short and J 3 bases short, with 9 bases between. From germline, CDR1 is SEHNR and CDR2 FQNEAQ (reference sequence). The CDR3 has 14 amino acids. The CDR3 bases are TGTGCCAGCAGCTTTGGAGGGATCTACAATGAGCAGTTCTTC. Translated: CASSFGGIYNEQFF.

The chain is built from TRBV11-3 and TRBJ2-7, with 7 bases lining up with TRBD1. Germline V gene lookup returns CDR1 SGHNT and CDR2 YENEEA. The CDR3 is 15 residues long. Losses at the gene ends were 5 bases for V and 0 bases for J; bases not matched to a gene: 7. The CDR3 loop reads CASSPGQAPSYEQYF. The CDR3 nucleotides are TGTGCCAGCAGCCCCGGACAGGCCCCCTCCTACGAGCAGTACTTC.

This CDR3 is CAGAEQGDGNTIYF. CDR3 nucleotides: TGTGCGGGAGCAGAACAGGGTGACGGAAACACCATATATTTT. The chain uses TRBV18 and TRBJ1-3; TRBD1 might be the D (6 bases). This CDR3 has 14 residues. Germline V gene lookup returns CDR1 KGHSH and CDR2 LQKENI.